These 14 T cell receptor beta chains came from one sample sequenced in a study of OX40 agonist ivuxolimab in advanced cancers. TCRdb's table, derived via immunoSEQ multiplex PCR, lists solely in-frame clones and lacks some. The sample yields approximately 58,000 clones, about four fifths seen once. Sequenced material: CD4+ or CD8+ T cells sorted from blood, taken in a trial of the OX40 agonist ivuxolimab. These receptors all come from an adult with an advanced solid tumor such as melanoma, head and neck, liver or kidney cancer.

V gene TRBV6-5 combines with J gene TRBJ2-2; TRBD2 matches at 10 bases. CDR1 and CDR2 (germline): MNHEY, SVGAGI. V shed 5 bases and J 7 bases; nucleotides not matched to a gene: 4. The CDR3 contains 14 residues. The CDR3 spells CASSSGGAGGELFF. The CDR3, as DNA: TGTGCCAGCAGTAGCGGGGGGGCTGGCGGGGAGCTGTTTTTT.

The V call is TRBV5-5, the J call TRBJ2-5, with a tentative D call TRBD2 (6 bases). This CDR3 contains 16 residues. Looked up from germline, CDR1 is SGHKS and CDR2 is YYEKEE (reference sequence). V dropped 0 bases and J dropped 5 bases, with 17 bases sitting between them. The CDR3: CASSLGFAGSSETQYF. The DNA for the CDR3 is TGTGCCAGCAGCTTGGGTTTTGCGGGGTCCTCGGAGACCCAGTACTTC.

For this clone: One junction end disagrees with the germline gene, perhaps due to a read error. The CDR3, as DNA: TGTGCCAGCATTGAAAGCGGGGGCCCTACGGGAGAGCAGTACTTC. This sequence encodes CASIESGGPTGEQYF. The chain has TRBV2 and TRBJ2-7, with 8 bases identical to TRBD2. This CDR3 has 15 residues. Germline V gives CDR1 SNHLY, CDR2 FYNNEI.

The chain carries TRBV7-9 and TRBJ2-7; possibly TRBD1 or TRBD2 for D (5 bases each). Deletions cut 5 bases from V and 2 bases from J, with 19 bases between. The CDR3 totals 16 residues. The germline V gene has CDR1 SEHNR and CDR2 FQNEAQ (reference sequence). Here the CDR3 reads CASSPLGTARTYEQYF. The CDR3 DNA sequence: TGTGCCAGCAGCCCTCTTGGGACCGCACGAACCTACGAGCAGTACTTC.

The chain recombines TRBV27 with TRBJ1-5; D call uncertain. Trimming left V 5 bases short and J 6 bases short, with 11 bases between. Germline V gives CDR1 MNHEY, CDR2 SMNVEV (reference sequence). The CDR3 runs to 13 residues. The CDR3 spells CASSLRVGQPQHF. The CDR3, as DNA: TGTGCCAGCAGTCTAAGGGTTGGTCAGCCCCAGCATTTT.

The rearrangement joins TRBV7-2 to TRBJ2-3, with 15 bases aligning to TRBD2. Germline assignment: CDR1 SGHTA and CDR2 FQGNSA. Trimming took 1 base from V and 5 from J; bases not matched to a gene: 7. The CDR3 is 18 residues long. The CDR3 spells CASSLVGAGLAGGDTQYF. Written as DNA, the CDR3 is TGTGCCAGCAGCTTAGTTGGGGCGGGACTAGCGGGAGGAGATACGCAGTATTTT. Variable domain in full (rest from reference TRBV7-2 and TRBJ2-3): GAGVSQSPSNKVTEKGKDVELRCDPISGHTALYWYRQSLGQGLEFLIYFQGNSAPDKSGLPSDRFSAERTGGSVSTLTIQRTQQEDSAVYLCASSLVGAGLAGGDTQYFGPGTRLTVL.

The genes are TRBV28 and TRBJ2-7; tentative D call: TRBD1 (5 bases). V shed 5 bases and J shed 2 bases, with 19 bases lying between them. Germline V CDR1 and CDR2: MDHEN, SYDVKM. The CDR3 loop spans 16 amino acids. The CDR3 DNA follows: TGTGCCAGCAGTGAATGGGGTGGCAGGGCGACCTACGAGCAGTACTTC. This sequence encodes CASSEWGGRATYEQYF.

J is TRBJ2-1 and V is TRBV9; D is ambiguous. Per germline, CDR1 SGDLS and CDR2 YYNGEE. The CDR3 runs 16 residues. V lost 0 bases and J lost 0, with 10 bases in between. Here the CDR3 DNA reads TGTGCCAGCAGCGTAGCGCGCGCGAGCTCCTACAATGAGCAGTTCTTC. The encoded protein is CASSVARASSYNEQFF.

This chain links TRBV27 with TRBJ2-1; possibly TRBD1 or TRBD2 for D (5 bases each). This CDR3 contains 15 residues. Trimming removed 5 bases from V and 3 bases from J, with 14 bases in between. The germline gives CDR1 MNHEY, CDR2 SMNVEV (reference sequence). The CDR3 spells CASSARGPYYNEQFF. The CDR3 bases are TGTGCCAGCAGTGCAAGGGGACCCTACTACAATGAGCAGTTCTTC.

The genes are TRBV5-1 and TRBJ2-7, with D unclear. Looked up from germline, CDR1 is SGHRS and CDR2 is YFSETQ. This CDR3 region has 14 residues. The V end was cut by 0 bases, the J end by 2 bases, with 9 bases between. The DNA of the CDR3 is TGCGCCAGCAGCTTGGATATATGGGCCTACGAGCAGTACTTC. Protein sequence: CASSLDIWAYEQYF. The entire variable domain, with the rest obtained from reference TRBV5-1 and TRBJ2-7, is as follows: KAGVTQTPRYLIKTRGQQVTLSCSPISGHRSVSWYQQTPGQGLQFLFEYFSETQRNKGNFPGRFSGRQFSNSRSEMNVSTLELGDSALYLCASSLDIWAYEQYFGPGTRLTVT.

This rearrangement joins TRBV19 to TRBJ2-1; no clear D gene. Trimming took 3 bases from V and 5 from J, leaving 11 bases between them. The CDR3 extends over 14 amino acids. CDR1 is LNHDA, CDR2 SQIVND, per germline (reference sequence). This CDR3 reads CASSMAGPHNEQFF. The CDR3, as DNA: TGTGCCAGTAGTATGGCCGGGCCCCACAATGAGCAGTTCTTC.

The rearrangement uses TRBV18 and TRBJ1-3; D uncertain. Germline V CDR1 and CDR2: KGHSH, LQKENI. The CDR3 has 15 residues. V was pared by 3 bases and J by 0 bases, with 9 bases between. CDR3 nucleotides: TGTGCCAGCTCACCGGAAGTCTCCTCTGGAAACACCATATATTTT. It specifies CASSPEVSSGNTIYF. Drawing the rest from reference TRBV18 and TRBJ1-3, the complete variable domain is NAGVMQNPRHLVRRRGQEARLRCSPMKGHSHVYWYRQLPEEGLKFMVYLQKENIIDESGMPKERFSAEFPKEGPSILRIQQVVRGDSAAYFCASSPEVSSGNTIYFGEGSWLTVV.

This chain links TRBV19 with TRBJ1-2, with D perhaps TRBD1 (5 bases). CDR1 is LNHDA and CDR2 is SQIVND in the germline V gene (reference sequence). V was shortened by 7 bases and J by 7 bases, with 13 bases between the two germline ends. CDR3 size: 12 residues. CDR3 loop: CASTWRGGGYTF. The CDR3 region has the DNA TGTGCCAGTACCTGGAGGGGAGGTGGCTACACCTTC.

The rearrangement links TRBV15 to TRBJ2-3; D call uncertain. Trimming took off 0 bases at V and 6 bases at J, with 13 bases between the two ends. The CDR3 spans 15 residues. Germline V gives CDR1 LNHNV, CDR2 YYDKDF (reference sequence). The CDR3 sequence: CATSRDRSRADTQYF. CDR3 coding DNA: TGTGCCACCAGCAGAGATAGGAGCCGGGCGGATACGCAGTATTTT.